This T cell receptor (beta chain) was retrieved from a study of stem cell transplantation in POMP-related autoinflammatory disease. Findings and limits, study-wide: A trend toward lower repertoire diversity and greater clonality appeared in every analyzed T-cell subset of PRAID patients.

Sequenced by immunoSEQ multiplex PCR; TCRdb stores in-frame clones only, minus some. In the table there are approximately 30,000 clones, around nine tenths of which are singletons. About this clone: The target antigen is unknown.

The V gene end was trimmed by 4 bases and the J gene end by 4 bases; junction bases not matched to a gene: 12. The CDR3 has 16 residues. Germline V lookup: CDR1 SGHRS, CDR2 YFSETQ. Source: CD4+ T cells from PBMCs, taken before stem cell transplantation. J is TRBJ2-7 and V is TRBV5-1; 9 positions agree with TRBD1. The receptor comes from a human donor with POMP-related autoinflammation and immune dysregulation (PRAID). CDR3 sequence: CASSRGVGTGQYEQYF. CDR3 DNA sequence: TGCGCCAGCAGCCGGGGGGTAGGGACAGGGCAGTACGAGCAGTACTTC.